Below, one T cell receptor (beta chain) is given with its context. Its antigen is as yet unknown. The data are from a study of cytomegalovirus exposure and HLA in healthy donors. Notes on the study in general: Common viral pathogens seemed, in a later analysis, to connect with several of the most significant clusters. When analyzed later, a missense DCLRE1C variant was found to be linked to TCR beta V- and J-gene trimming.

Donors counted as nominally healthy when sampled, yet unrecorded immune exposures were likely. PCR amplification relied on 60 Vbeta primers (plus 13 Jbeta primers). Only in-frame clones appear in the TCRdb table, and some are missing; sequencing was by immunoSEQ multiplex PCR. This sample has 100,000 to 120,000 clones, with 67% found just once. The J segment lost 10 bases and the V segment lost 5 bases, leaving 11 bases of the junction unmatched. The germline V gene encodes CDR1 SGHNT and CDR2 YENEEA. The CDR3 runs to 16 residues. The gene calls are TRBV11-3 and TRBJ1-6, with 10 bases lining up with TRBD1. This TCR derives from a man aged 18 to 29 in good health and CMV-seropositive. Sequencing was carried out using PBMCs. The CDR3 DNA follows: TGTGCCAGCAGCCACCGGACAGGGGGAAATACCTCACCCCTCCACTTT. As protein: CASSHRTGGNTSPLHF.